This passage covers 5 T cell receptor beta chains from one sample sequenced in a study of graft-versus-host responses after intestinal transplantation. These TCRs are of unknown antigen specificity. Sequencing used immunoSEQ multiplex PCR; TCRdb keeps in-frame clones, though not all of them. The table lists around 100,000 clones, 85% to 95% of them singletons. Sequenced here: unstimulated CD8+ T cells sorted from spleen or lymph node cells, sampled before transplant. The receptors shown here come from a human donor who was the organ donor for an intestinal transplant.

The chain couples TRBV10-2 to TRBJ2-4; D possibly corresponds to TRBD2 (6 bases). CDR3 length: 13 residues. The ends were cut back, 6 bases at V and 8 bases at J, with 14 bases in the middle. Germline CDR1 is WSHSY and CDR2 is SAAADI. The CDR3 DNA sequence: TGCGCCAGCAGCGACGGGACTGGAGACATTCAGTACTTC. Translated: CASSDGTGDIQYF.

V usage is TRBV10-3 and J usage is TRBJ2-7; D is possibly TRBD2 (5 bases). The CDR3 covers 13 residues. Trimming stripped 6 bases from V and 3 bases from J, with 12 bases between. Germline CDR1 and CDR2: ENHRY and SYGVKD. CDR3 sequence (DNA): TGTGCCATCAGCCAAGGACTCTACTACGAGCAGTACTTC. As protein: CAISQGLYYEQYF.

V and J are TRBV7-3 and TRBJ2-3; 8 bases match TRBD2. V was pared by 4 bases and J by 3 bases, with 12 bases of the junction left unmatched. The V gene's germline CDR1 is SGHTA and CDR2 FQGTGA. This CDR3 contains 17 residues. The CDR3 nucleotides are TGTGCCAGCAGCTCCGCGGGGGGCGGCGAGAGGACAGATACGCAGTATTTT. As protein: CASSSAGGGERTDTQYF. Supplemented by reference TRBV7-3 and TRBJ2-3, the full variable domain reads GAGVSQTPSNKVTEKGKYVELRCDPISGHTALYWYRQSLGQGPEFLIYFQGTGAADDSGLPNDRFFAVRPEGSVSTLKIQRTERGDSAVYLCASSSAGGGERTDTQYFGPGTRLTVL.

V usage is TRBV30 and J usage is TRBJ2-7; tentatively, D is TRBD1 (7 bases). The V end lost 3 bases, the J end lost 7 bases, and 10 bases lay between the germline ends. There are 11 residues in the CDR3. CDR1 and CDR2 from the germline V gene are GTSNPN and SVGIG (reference sequence). The CDR3 nucleotides read TGTGCCTGGAGGTCAGGGGGGGAGCAGTACTTC. Protein product: CAWRSGGEQYF.

This chain uses TRBV9 with TRBJ2-7; TRBD2 agrees at 8 bases. The germline V gene encodes CDR1 SGDLS and CDR2 YYNGEE. V dropped 4 bases and J dropped 2; count of bases not matched to a gene: 8. The CDR3 is made up of 15 amino acids. Here the CDR3 reads CASSPQREFAYEQYF. The CDR3 nucleotides read TGTGCCAGCAGCCCACAGCGGGAGTTCGCCTACGAGCAGTACTTC.